The rows below give T cell receptor beta chains drawn from one sample of a study of T cell repertoires in cytomegalovirus infection. TCRdb re-called the reads through MiXCR, storing one row per CDR3 protein. Of approximately 250,000 distinct CDR3 sequences listed, approximately 9.2% are singletons. Specimen: PBMCs. The receptor set was obtained from a human donor in good health (CMV status not recorded). Some clones in this sample may be carry-over from other donors' samples. Both conserved end residues are part of each CDR3. A D gene is named only where the DNA matches it firmly. Clone size is stated in some rows and not others, as once, few, many or a class when expanded.

CDR3 DNA: TGTGCTAGCAGCTCGACAATTTTAGGGGAGACCCAGTACTTC
CDR3 protein: CASSSTILGETQYF
V gene: TRBV7-7
D gene: NA
J gene: TRBJ2-5
clone size: many

CDR3 DNA: TGTGCCAGCAGCTTAACAGGGACCTCTTCCTACGAGCAGTACTTC
CDR3 protein: CASSLTGTSSYEQYF
V gene: TRBV7-2
D gene: NA
J gene: TRBJ2-7
clone size: many

CDR3 DNA: TGTGCCAGCAGCTTAGCGTCGCGGGGAGACTATGGCTACACCTTC
CDR3 protein: CASSLASRGDYGYTF
V gene: TRBV7-2
D gene: NA
J gene: TRBJ1-2
clone size: many

CDR3 DNA: TGTGCCAGCAGTTACTCGGGTCTCGGCTACACCTTC
CDR3 protein: CASSYSGLGYTF
V gene: TRBV6-2/TRBV6-3
D gene: NA
J gene: TRBJ1-2
clone size: NA

CDR3 DNA: TGTGCCAGCAGCGTAGTAGGGGGTCCCAATTCACCCCTCCACTTT
CDR3 protein: CASSVVGGPNSPLHF
V gene: TRBV9
D gene: NA
J gene: TRBJ1-6
clone size: NA

CDR3 DNA: TGTGCCAGCAGCTTACAGGGGAAATATGGCTACACCTTC
CDR3 protein: CASSLQGKYGYTF
V gene: TRBV7-6
D gene: NA
J gene: TRBJ1-2
clone size: many

CDR3 DNA: TGTGCCAGTAGTAATTCGGCGGGGACAGCTTACAATGAGCAGTTCTTC
CDR3 protein: CASSNSAGTAYNEQFF
V gene: TRBV19
D gene: NA
J gene: TRBJ2-1
clone size: many

CDR3 DNA: TGTGCCAGCAGTTACTCCTCCGGGACTAGCGCCTACAATGAGCAGTTCTTC
CDR3 protein: CASSYSSGTSAYNEQFF
V gene: TRBV6-2/TRBV6-3
D gene: TRBD2
J gene: TRBJ2-1
clone size: NA

CDR3 DNA: TGTGCCAGCAGGTACACAGATACGCAGTATTTT
CDR3 protein: CASRYTDTQYF
V gene: TRBV6-2/TRBV6-3
D gene: NA
J gene: TRBJ2-3
clone size: many

CDR3 DNA: TGTGCCAGCAAAAGGTTAGGGAATCAGCCCCAGCATTTT
CDR3 protein: CASKRLGNQPQHF
V gene: TRBV6-2/TRBV6-3
D gene: NA
J gene: TRBJ1-5
clone size: many

CDR3 DNA: TGTGCCACCAGCAGAGATAAGTCGGGGTTCTACAATGAGCAGTTCTTC
CDR3 protein: CATSRDKSGFYNEQFF
V gene: TRBV15
D gene: NA
J gene: TRBJ2-1
clone size: NA